One sample yielded the 17 T cell receptor beta chains listed below, sequenced in a study of blood T cell repertoires in COVID-19. Some clones are missing from TCRdb's copy, which holds only in-frame ones; the method was immunoSEQ multiplex PCR. The repertoire has 110,000 to 150,000 clones, 88% of them found once; the top ten carry 1.5% to 2%. The material sequenced was peripheral blood. The origin of the receptors is a woman between 50 and 59 years old with acute or convalescent COVID-19.

In its sample, this clone was seen a few times. This chain joins TRBV3-1 (or the pseudogene TRBV3-2) and TRBJ1-2; no clear D. The CDR3 runs to 14 residues. V lost 4 bases, J lost 3 bases, and 12 bases lay in between. The germline CDR1 and CDR2 sequences are LGHDT and YNNKEL (reference sequence). CDR3 DNA sequence: TGTGCCAGCAGCCCACCAGGTTTTTACTATGGCTACACCTTC. This gives the protein CASSPPGFYYGYTF.

V and J are TRBV28 and TRBJ1-3, with a possible D match to TRBD1 (5 bases). Germline-derived CDR1 and CDR2 are MDHEN and SYDVKM. Trimming pared 3 bases from V and 5 bases from J, leaving 11 bases between. This CDR3 is built from 14 residues. The CDR3 DNA reads as TGTGCCAGCAGTTTGGTGACAGTTAGAAACACCATATATTTT. It encodes CASSLVTVRNTIYF.

V usage is TRBV6-5 and J usage is TRBJ1-1; D is ambiguous. V dropped 6 bases and J dropped 1 base, with 12 bases sitting between them. The CDR3 is 14 amino acids. Germline V lookup: CDR1 MNHEY, CDR2 SVGAGI. The CDR3 DNA reads TGTGCCAGCAGCCTAACCGGGGAGAACACTGAAGCTTTCTTT. Protein: CASSLTGENTEAFF.

V and J are TRBV5-1 and TRBJ2-1, with D possibly matching TRBD2 (5 bases). V lost 5 bases and J 2 bases, leaving 8 bases between the germline ends. The germline CDR1 and CDR2 sequences are SGHRS and YFSETQ. The CDR3 loop spans 13 amino acids. The CDR3 DNA is TGCGCCAGCAGGACGGGGACCTACAATGAGCAGTTCTTC. The encoded protein is CASRTGTYNEQFF.

V gene TRBV6-1 combines with J gene TRBJ1-5; no clear D. Germline V lookup: CDR1 MNHNS, CDR2 SASEGT. The CDR3 is 15 residues long. V dropped 6 bases and J dropped 2 bases, with 14 bases sitting between them. CDR3 coding DNA: TGTGCCAGCAGCCAAACATACGGAGGCAATCAGCCCCAGCATTTT. It encodes CASSQTYGGNQPQHF.

The rearrangement uses TRBV10-3 and TRBJ2-1; 10 positions agree with TRBD1. J lost 10 bases, V lost 0 bases, and 12 bases had no gene match. The CDR3 has 17 residues. Looked up from germline, CDR1 is ENHRY and CDR2 is SYGVKD. The CDR3 DNA follows: TGTGCCATCAGTGAGTCGATGGGACAGGGGCGCCGGGGGGAGCAGTTCTTC. Amino acids: CAISESMGQGRRGEQFF.

This clone was detected a few times. The chain joins TRBV6-5 to TRBJ1-5, with 9 bases identical to TRBD1. V lost 4 bases, J lost 4 bases, and 2 bases stayed unmatched. Germline assignment: CDR1 MNHEY and CDR2 SVGAGI. There are 14 residues in the CDR3. The CDR3 here is CASSSGTGNQPQHF. The DNA for the CDR3 is TGTGCCAGCAGTTCTGGGACAGGGAATCAGCCCCAGCATTTT.

The chain joins TRBV9 to TRBJ1-2, with no clear D. CDR1 is SGDLS and CDR2 is YYNGEE in the germline V gene. Trimming removed 3 bases at V and 2 bases at J, with 8 bases between. The CDR3 covers 13 residues. As DNA, the CDR3 is TGTGCCAGCAGCGCGGGTTTAAACTATGGCTACACCTTC. It translates to CASSAGLNYGYTF.

V gene TRBV7-9 combines with J gene TRBJ2-1, with 7 bases fitting TRBD2. Germline values: CDR1 SEHNR, CDR2 FQNEAQ (reference sequence). This CDR3 region has 13 residues. CDR3 nucleotides: TGTTCTGCGGGAGATATCAACTACAATGAGCAGTTCTTC. Protein product: CSAGDINYNEQFF.

CDR3 protein: CASSRGQGFQPQHF. The CDR3 DNA reads as TGTGCCAGCAGCCGGGGACAGGGCTTTCAGCCCCAGCATTTT. The chain couples TRBV7-8 to TRBJ1-5; 9 bases align to TRBD1. Germline CDR1 reads SGHVS; CDR2 reads FQNEAQ. The CDR3 consists of 14 residues. The V segment lost 5 bases and the J segment 6 bases; nucleotides outside the gene matches: 5.

The chain employs TRBV12-3 or TRBV12-4 and TRBJ1-5; D is possibly TRBD1 (6 bases). Trimming removed 9 bases at V and 4 bases at J, with 13 bases between. The CDR3 sequence is 13 residues long. CDR3 nucleotide sequence: TGTGCCAGTGTCCTGGGACAAAATCAGCCCCAGCATTTT. This gives the protein CASVLGQNQPQHF.

The chain is built from TRBV9 and TRBJ1-4; D is possibly TRBD1 (5 bases). CDR3 length: 15 amino acids. The germline CDR1 and CDR2 sequences are SGDLS and YYNGEE. V was clipped by 4 bases and J by 0 bases, with 10 bases between them. CDR3 in amino acids: CASSPGDATNEKLFF. The CDR3 coding sequence is TGTGCCAGCAGCCCGGGGGATGCAACTAATGAAAAACTGTTTTTT.

The chain employs TRBV10-3 and TRBJ1-2; TRBD1 might be the D (6 bases). Germline-derived CDR1 and CDR2 are ENHRY and SYGVKD. The ends were cut back, 10 bases at V and 10 bases at J, with 19 bases in the middle. The CDR3 extends over 12 amino acids. Here the CDR3 reads CATYRAGGVYTF. CDR3 coding DNA: TGTGCCACCTACAGGGCTGGGGGTGTCTACACCTTC.

The chain links TRBV2 to TRBJ2-7; tentatively, D is TRBD2 (5 bases). This CDR3 has 14 residues. Germline-derived CDR1 and CDR2 are SNHLY and FYNNEI. V was clipped by 4 bases and J by 2 bases, with 12 bases between them. In DNA form, the CDR3 reads TGTGCCAGCAGTGTTGGGCGGGTCCCCTACGAGCAGTACTTC. The encoded protein is CASSVGRVPYEQYF.

V gene TRBV19 combines with J gene TRBJ2-1, with D maybe TRBD1 (6 bases). The CDR3 spans 16 residues. Germline V gives CDR1 LNHDA, CDR2 SQIVND (reference sequence). V lost 6 bases and J lost 4, with 19 bases in between. The CDR3 loop reads CASRQGSRGAYNEQFF. The CDR3 nucleotides are TGTGCCAGTAGGCAGGGGTCCCGAGGGGCGTACAATGAGCAGTTCTTC.

V is TRBV27 and J is TRBJ1-5, with D tentatively TRBD1 (6 bases). CDR1 and CDR2 (germline): MNHEY, SMNVEV (reference sequence). V lost 4 bases to trimming and J lost 8 bases, with 21 bases between them. The CDR3 is 16 amino acids. The CDR3 DNA reads as TGTGCCAGCAGTTCGTTAAATTATGGACAGCTTAAGCCCCAGCATTTT. It encodes CASSSLNYGQLKPQHF.

The chain has TRBV6-5 and TRBJ2-1; D is possibly TRBD2 (6 bases). V was trimmed by 2 bases and J by 8 bases, leaving 13 bases between them. The CDR3 contains 14 residues. Germline V lookup: CDR1 MNHEY, CDR2 SVGAGI. The chain's CDR3 is CASSYQRLVDEQFF. The CDR3 DNA reads TGTGCCAGCAGTTACCAGCGACTAGTCGATGAGCAGTTCTTC.